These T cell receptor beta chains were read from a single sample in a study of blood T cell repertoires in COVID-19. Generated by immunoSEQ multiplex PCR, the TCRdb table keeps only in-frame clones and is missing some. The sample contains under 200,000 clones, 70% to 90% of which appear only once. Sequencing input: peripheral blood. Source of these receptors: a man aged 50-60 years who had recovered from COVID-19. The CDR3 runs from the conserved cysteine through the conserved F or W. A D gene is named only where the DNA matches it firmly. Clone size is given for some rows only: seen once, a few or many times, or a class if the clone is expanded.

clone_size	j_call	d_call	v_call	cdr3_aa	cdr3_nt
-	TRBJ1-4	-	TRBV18	CASSSTGANEKLFF	TGTGCCAGCTCATCGACAGGAGCTAATGAAAAACTGTTTTTT
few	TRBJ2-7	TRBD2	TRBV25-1	CASKTSGTFYEQYF	TGTGCCAGCAAAACTAGCGGGACGTTCTACGAGCAGTACTTC
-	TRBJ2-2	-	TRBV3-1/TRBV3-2	CASSQKFSPGELFF	TGTGCCAGCAGCCAGAAATTCAGTCCGGGGGAGCTGTTTTTT
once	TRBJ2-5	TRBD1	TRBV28	CASSKGAVQETQYF	TGTGCCAGCAGTAAGGGGGCGGTCCAAGAGACCCAGTACTTC
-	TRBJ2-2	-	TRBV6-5	CASTLTGLNTGELFF	TGTGCCAGCACCCTGACAGGTTTGAACACCGGGGAGCTGTTTTTT
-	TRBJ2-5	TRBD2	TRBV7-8	CASSQGLADQETQYF	TGTGCCAGCAGCCAGGGACTAGCGGACCAAGAGACCCAGTACTTC
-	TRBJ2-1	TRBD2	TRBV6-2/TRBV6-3	CASSSRASGGLSYNEQFF	TGTGCCAGCAGCTCGAGGGCTAGCGGGGGGCTTTCCTACAATGAGCAGTTCTTC
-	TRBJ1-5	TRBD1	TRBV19	CASSPGTDWGEPQHF	TGTGCCAGTAGTCCCGGGACAGACTGGGGGGAGCCCCAGCATTTT
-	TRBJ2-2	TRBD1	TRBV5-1	CASSATGGMTGELFF	TGCGCCAGCAGCGCAACAGGGGGTATGACCGGGGAGCTGTTTTTT
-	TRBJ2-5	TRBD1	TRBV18	CASSPKGTGDQGTQYF	TGTGCCAGCTCACCAAAAGGGACAGGGGACCAGGGGACCCAGTACTTC
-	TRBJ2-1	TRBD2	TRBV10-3	CATGTSGSYEQFF	TGTGCCACCGGGACTAGCGGGAGTTATGAGCAGTTCTTC
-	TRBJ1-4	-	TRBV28	CASSTSLRGTNEKLFF	TGTGCCAGCAGTACCTCACTAAGGGGTACTAATGAAAAACTGTTTTTT